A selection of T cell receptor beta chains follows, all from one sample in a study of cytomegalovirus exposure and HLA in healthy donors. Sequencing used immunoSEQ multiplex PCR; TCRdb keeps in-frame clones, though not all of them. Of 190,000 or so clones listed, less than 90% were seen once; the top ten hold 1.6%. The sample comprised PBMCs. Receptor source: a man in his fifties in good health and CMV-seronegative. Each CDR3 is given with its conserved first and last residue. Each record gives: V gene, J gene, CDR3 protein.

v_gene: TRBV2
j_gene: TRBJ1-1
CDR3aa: CASSSQGYTEAFF

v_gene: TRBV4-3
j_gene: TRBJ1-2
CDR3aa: CASSQERGIYGYTF

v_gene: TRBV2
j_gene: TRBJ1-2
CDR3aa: CASSRQGNYGYTF

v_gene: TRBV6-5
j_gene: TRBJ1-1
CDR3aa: CASRPDRGNAEAFF

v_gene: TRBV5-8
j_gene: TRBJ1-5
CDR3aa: CASSSGTGGFQPQHF

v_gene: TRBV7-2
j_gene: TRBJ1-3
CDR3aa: CASSPQGMLLGNTIYF

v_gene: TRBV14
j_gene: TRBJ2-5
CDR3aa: CASSLTRGKETQYF

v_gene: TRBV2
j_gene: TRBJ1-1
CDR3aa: CASSEAMDRVNTEAFF

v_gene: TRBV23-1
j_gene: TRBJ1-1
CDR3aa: CASGRPRSTEAFF

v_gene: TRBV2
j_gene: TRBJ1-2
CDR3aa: CASSEQGAAYGYTF

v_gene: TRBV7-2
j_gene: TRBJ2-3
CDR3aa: CASSLGFIAGSADTQYF

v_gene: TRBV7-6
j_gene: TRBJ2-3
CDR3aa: CASSRGTGTTDTQYF

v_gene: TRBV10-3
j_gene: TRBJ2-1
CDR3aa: CAISERASGGENSNEQFF

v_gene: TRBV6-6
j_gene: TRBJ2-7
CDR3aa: CASSRTGQGIDEQYF

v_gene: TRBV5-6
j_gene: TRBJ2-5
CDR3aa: CASSQLAERGETQYF

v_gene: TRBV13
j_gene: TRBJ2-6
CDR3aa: CASSSRGSGANVLTF

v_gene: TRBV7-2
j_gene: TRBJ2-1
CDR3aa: CASRTGLAGNEQFF

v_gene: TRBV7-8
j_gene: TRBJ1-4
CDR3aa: CASSPAGGATNEKLFF

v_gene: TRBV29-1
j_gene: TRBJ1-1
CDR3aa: CSVERQGRDTEAFF

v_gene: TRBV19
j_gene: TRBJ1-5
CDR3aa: CASSKGQAAGNQPQHF

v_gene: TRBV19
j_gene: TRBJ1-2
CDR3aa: CASSIPRTGIKYGYTF

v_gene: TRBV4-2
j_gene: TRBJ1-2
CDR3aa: CASSQEVSGGFYGYTF

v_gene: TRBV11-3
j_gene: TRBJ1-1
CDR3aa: CASSLRQADEAFF

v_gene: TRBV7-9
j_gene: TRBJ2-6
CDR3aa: CSSSLQGSGANVLTF

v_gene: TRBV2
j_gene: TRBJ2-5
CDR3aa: CASRFQGAVQETQYF

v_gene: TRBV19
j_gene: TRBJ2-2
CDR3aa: CASSLIITGELFF

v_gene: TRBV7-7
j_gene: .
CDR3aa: CASSLALGQTYEQYF

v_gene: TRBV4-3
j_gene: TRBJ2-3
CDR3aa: CASSLTLAVSTDTQYF

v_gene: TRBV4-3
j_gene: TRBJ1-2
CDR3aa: CASSQGFVVNYGYTF

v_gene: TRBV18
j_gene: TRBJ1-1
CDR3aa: CASSSRGRGGNSTEAFF

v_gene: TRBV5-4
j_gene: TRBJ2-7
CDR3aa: CASSRRGKPYEQYF

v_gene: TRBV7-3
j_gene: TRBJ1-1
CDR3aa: CASSLMGANTEAFF

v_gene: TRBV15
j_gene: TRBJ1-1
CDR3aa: CATSRGGWNTEAFF

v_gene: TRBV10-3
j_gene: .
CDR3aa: CAIKEGRGPYEQYF

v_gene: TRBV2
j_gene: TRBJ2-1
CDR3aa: CASRYRTSNPLGQFF

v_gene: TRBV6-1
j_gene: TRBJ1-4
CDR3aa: CASSESPTGGGREKLFF

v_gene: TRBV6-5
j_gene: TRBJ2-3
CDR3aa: CASSWGLAQDTQYF

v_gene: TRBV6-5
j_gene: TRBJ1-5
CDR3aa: CASRPQGLNQPQHF

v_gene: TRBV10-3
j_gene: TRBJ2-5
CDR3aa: CAISESAGERETQYF

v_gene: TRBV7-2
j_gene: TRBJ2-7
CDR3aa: CASSPRTGTVYEQYF

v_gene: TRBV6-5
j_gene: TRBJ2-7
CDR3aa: CASSTTGTATYEQYF

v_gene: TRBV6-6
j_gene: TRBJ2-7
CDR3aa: CASSSPFTAGSYEQYF

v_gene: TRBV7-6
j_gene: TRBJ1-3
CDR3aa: CASSPPGGEGNTIYF

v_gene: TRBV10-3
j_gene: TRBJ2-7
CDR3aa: CAISVQGVLAYEQYF